Listed here are 23 T cell receptor beta chains from one sample, sequenced in a study of shared clonotypes between healthy human individuals. Only in-frame clones appear in the TCRdb table, and some are missing; sequencing was by immunoSEQ multiplex PCR. Counted here are some 490,000 clones, 65% to 85% occurring once; the ten biggest clones make up approximately 11%. Sequencing was carried out using PBMCs. The receptors here all came from a woman in her thirties or forties in good health. Some clones in this sample may be carry-over from other donors' samples.

The chain employs TRBV5-1 and TRBJ2-1, with TRBD2 as a possible D gene (5 bases). Trimming took 3 bases from V and 6 from J, leaving 13 bases between them. There are 14 residues in the CDR3. Germline CDR1 is SGHRS and CDR2 is YFSETQ. In nucleotides, the CDR3 is TGCGCCAGCAGCTCTGGAGCAGAGGGCAATGAGCAGTTCTTC. This sequence encodes CASSSGAEGNEQFF.

The chain joins TRBV7-9 to TRBJ1-2; weak D call: TRBD1 (6 bases). The V gene's germline CDR1 is SEHNR and CDR2 FQNEAQ (reference sequence). V gave up 4 bases and J gave up 3 bases, with 12 bases separating them. The length of the CDR3 is 14 residues. This CDR3 reads CASSWATGHYGYTF. The CDR3 DNA sequence: TGTGCCAGCAGCTGGGCGACAGGACACTATGGCTACACCTTC.

J is TRBJ2-2 and V is TRBV29-1; D perhaps matches TRBD2 (6 bases). The CDR3 length is 13 residues. V was shortened by 7 bases and J by 6 bases, with 15 bases between the two germline ends. CDR1 and CDR2 from the germline V gene are SQVTM and ANQGSEA. Here the CDR3 reads CSGASAGSGELFF. CDR3 DNA sequence: TGCAGCGGGGCTAGCGCAGGATCCGGGGAGCTGTTTTTT.

A single count supports this clone. It is likely a read error: a sequence one base away is far more abundant. The sample contains more than one DNA sequence encoding this CDR3. This chain joins TRBV5-6 and TRBJ2-7, with D possibly being TRBD1 or TRBD2 (5 bases each). The CDR3 loop spans 13 amino acids. V lost 0 bases, J lost 3 bases, and 7 bases lay in between. The germline V gene encodes CDR1 SGHDT and CDR2 YYEEEE. CDR3 DNA sequence: TGTGCCAGCAGCTTGGCGGGACGCTACGAGCAGTACTTC. Its protein product is CASSLAGRYEQYF.

About this clone: The junction shows a germline mismatch at one end, possibly a read error. The rearrangement uses TRBV2 and TRBJ1-1; the D is unclear. This CDR3 has 11 amino acids. The germline V gene has CDR1 SNHLY and CDR2 FYNNEI. Here the CDR3 DNA reads TGTGCCAGCAGGGAGAACACTGAAGCTCTATTT. This codes for CASRENTEALF.

The V gene is TRBV7-3, the J gene TRBJ2-1, with 10 bases aligning to TRBD2. The CDR3 totals 15 residues. Germline V lookup: CDR1 SGHTA, CDR2 FQGTGA. After removal of 5 bases from V and 2 bases from J, the junction contained 3 bases not matched to a gene. This chain's CDR3 is CASSPSGSPYNEQFF. DNA for the CDR3: TGTGCCAGCAGCCCTAGCGGGAGTCCCTACAATGAGCAGTTCTTC.

Of note for this clone: With only one base between it and a far larger clone, this is likely a read error. V gene TRBV25-1 combines with J gene TRBJ2-1, with TRBD2 matching 13 bases. The CDR3 contains 18 residues. The germline V gene encodes CDR1 MGHDK and CDR2 SYGVNS. V was pared by 5 bases and J by 0 bases, with 7 bases of the junction left unmatched. The CDR3 here is CASSSPTSGRSSYNEQFF. Written as DNA, the CDR3 is TGTGCCAGCAGTAGCCCGACTAGCGGGAGGAGCTCCTACAATGAGCAGTTCTTC.

CDR3 DNA: TGTGCCAGTAAGGGACTAGCGGGAGTCGGTGAGCAGTTCTTC. It yields the protein CASKGLAGVGEQFF. The V and J genes are TRBV19 and TRBJ2-1, with 14 nucleotides matching TRBD2. Germline assignment: CDR1 LNHDA and CDR2 SQIVND (reference sequence). CDR3 size: 14 residues. With V trimmed by 7 bases and J by 9 bases, 5 bases remained unmatched.

The count of this clone is one. A far larger clone is just one base off, so this is likely a read error. Distinct nucleotide sequences in the sample also encode this CDR3. The genes are TRBV28 and TRBJ1-4, with 7 bases identical to TRBD1. CDR1 is MDHEN, CDR2 SYDVKM, per germline. This CDR3 has 13 amino acids. The CDR3 loop is CASEGAANEKLFF. CDR3 coding DNA: TGTGCCAGCGAGGGGGCGGCTAATGAAAAACTGTTTTTC.

This clone was observed a handful of times. The V gene is TRBV5-4, the J gene TRBJ2-5; D is undetermined. Trimming removed 0 bases from V and 7 bases from J, with 4 bases in between. Germline CDR1 is SGHNT and CDR2 is YYREEE (reference sequence). This CDR3 has 11 residues. Here the CDR3 DNA reads TGTGCCAGCAGCTTGGATAGGACCCAGTACTTC. Encoded protein: CASSLDRTQYF.

The CDR3 coding sequence is TGTGCCAGCAGAGCAACATCGGTCGGGGCCAACGTCCTGACTTTC. It yields the protein CASRATSVGANVLTF. This chain links TRBV2 with TRBJ2-6; D is unresolved. The germline CDR1 and CDR2 sequences are SNHLY and FYNNEI. Trimming cost V 6 bases and J 4 bases, with 13 bases left between them. The CDR3 is 15 residues long. The entire variable domain, with the rest obtained from reference TRBV2 and TRBJ2-6, is as follows: EPEVTQTPSHQVTQMGQEVILRCVPISNHLYFYWYRQILGQKVEFLVSFYNNEISEKSEIFDDQFSVERPDGSNFTLKIRSTKLEDSAMYFCASRATSVGANVLTFGAGSRLTVL.

A single count supports this clone. The rearrangement links TRBV5-1 to TRBJ2-5, with D possibly matching TRBD2 (6 bases). This CDR3 has 18 residues. The V and J ends lost 4 bases and 0 bases respectively, with 22 bases between them. Germline CDR1 SGHRS, CDR2 YFSETQ. This CDR3 reads CASSLLRSGRDYQETQYF. Here the CDR3 DNA reads TGCGCCAGCAGCCTTCTTCGAAGCGGGCGTGATTACCAAGAGACCCAGTACTTC.

The chain combines TRBV28 with TRBJ2-7; perhaps TRBD1 as D (5 bases). The CDR3 totals 12 residues. The ends were cut back, 5 bases at V and 3 bases at J, with 8 bases in the middle. From germline, CDR1 is MDHEN and CDR2 SYDVKM. The CDR3 DNA follows: TGTGCCAGCAGTACAGGCTTCTACGAGCAGTACTTC. It encodes CASSTGFYEQYF.

In this sample, this clone turned up a few times. Other DNA variants within this sample encode the same CDR3. The chain has TRBV7-9 and TRBJ2-1, with TRBD2 identical over 7 bases. The CDR3 is 16 amino acids. Germline CDR1 is SEHNR and CDR2 is FQNEAQ (reference sequence). V lost 2 bases to trimming and J lost 1 base; unmatched junction nucleotides: 5. The CDR3 sequence: CASSLSLAGSYNEQFF. In nucleotides, the CDR3 is TGTGCCAGCAGCTTAAGTTTAGCGGGTTCCTACAATGAGCAGTTCTTC.

The chain has TRBV23-1 and TRBJ2-3, with 10 bases matching TRBD1. TRBV23-1 is an ORF, with its function uncertain. V lost 2 bases and J lost 2; bases outside the gene matches: 10. The CDR3 is 18 amino acids. This CDR3 is CASSQDLSGTGDTDTQYF. DNA of the CDR3: TGCGCCAGCAGTCAAGACCTTTCCGGGACAGGGGACACAGATACGCAGTATTTT.

The chain uses TRBV27 and TRBJ2-5; TRBD2 matches at 8 bases. The CDR3 sequence is 16 residues long. The J segment lost 4 bases and the V segment lost 5 bases, leaving 12 bases of the junction unmatched. In germline, CDR1 is MNHEY, CDR2 SMNVEV (reference sequence). CDR3 DNA sequence: TGTGCCAGCAGTCCGAACGGGGGGGATCTGACAGAGACCCAGTACTTC. Protein: CASSPNGGDLTETQYF.

For this clone: This likely came from a read error, as a far larger clone is one base away. The chain links TRBV28 to TRBJ1-2; D is unclear. The germline gives CDR1 MDHEN, CDR2 SYDVKM. CDR3 size: 13 residues. The CDR3 reads CASSKVPNYGHTF. The DNA for the CDR3 is TGTGCCAGCAGCAAGGTACCTAACTATGGCCACACCTTC.

J is TRBJ2-7 and V is TRBV11-2; TRBD1 aligns across 7 bases. V dropped 4 bases and J dropped 5; count of bases not matched to a gene: 11. This CDR3 comprises 15 residues. Germline V gene sequence: CDR1 SGHAT, CDR2 FQNNGV. DNA for the CDR3: TGTGCCAGCAGCTCTCCCTCGGGACAGCGCCACGAGCAGTACTTC. This sequence encodes CASSSPSGQRHEQYF.

This rearrangement joins TRBV18 to TRBJ1-2; 8 bases are shared with TRBD1. This CDR3 spans 13 amino acids. Per germline, CDR1 KGHSH and CDR2 LQKENI. Trimming took 5 bases from V and 6 from J; bases not matched to a gene: 5. In nucleotides, the CDR3 is TGTGCCAGCTCAGGACAGGGCGTCCATGGCTACACCTTC. This sequence encodes CASSGQGVHGYTF. The full variable domain, in which reference TRBV18 and TRBJ1-2 provide the parts outside the CDR3, is NAGVMQNPRHLVRRRGQEARLRCSPMKGHSHVYWYRQLPEEGLKFMVYLQKENIIDESGMPKERFSAEFPKEGPSILRIQQVVRGDSAAYFCASSGQGVHGYTFGSGTRLTVV.

Concerning this clone: A far larger clone is only one base removed, so a read error is likely. This sample includes further DNA sequences coding for the same CDR3. This chain connects TRBV27 to TRBJ2-7; no definite D call. The CDR3 has 16 amino acids. Trimming pared 2 bases from V and 3 bases from J, leaving 17 bases between. The germline CDR1 and CDR2 sequences are MNHEY and SMNVEV (reference sequence). The CDR3: CASSLRARPERYEQYF. CDR3 in DNA: TGTGCCAGCAGTTTAAGGGCTCGGCCTGAACGCTACGAGCAGTACTTC.

This clone was found once. In nucleotides, the CDR3 is TGTGCCAGCAGCCCAAGACTAGCGGGAGGCCTCCAAGAGACCCAGTACTTC. Protein product: CASSPRLAGGLQETQYF. The chain has TRBV14 and TRBJ2-5; 13 bases line up with TRBD2. Germline lookup yields CDR1 SGHDN and CDR2 FVKESK. V shed 4 bases and J 1 base; nucleotides not matched to a gene: 6. This CDR3 spans 17 amino acids.

The gene calls are TRBV6-5 and TRBJ2-7; 7 bases align to TRBD2. Germline loops: CDR1 MNHEY, CDR2 SVGAGI. The CDR3 has 15 amino acids. With 4 bases clipped from V and 6 bases from J, the junction kept 12 bases outside the gene matches. CDR3 DNA: TGTGCCAGCAGTTCCTGGGCGGCGGGAGAAGTCGAGCAGTACTTC. Its protein product is CASSSWAAGEVEQYF.

The chain recombines TRBV28 with TRBJ2-7; TRBD1 is a possible D gene (5 bases). The CDR3 is made up of 14 amino acids. Germline CDR1 and CDR2: MDHEN and SYDVKM. Trimming cost V 3 bases and J 2 bases, with 11 bases left between them. CDR3 residues: CASSFLQGAYEQYF. The CDR3 DNA follows: TGTGCCAGCAGTTTCCTTCAGGGCGCCTACGAGCAGTACTTC.